This T cell receptor (beta chain) is drawn from a study of T cell clonality in common variable immunodeficiency. This clone appeared many times. With the read ending 3 residues before the CDR3 end, the germline J gene is used to fill in that end. The CDR3 loop spans 14 amino acids. CDR1 is SNHLY, CDR2 FYNNEI, per germline. Between the trimmed V and J ends, which lost 3 bases and 4 bases, there was a span of 10 bases. TCRdb keeps only in-frame clones here, not all; method: immunoSEQ multiplex PCR. In total the sample includes approximately 45,000 clones, none of them seen once. V and J are TRBV2 and TRBJ1-5, with D tentatively TRBD1 (5 bases). This sequence originates from a person aged 18 to 75 in good health. Sequencing was performed on peripheral blood mononuclear cells. CDR3 sequence reads: CASSDQGRNQPQHF. CDR3 bases read: TGTGCCAGCAGTGACCAGGGAAGAAATCAGCCC.